Listed below are T cell receptor beta chains from one sample, sequenced in a study of human T cells and chemical hapten exposure. TCRdb called the RACE reads again in MiXCR, with one record for every CDR3 protein. The data contain 30,000 or so distinct CDR3 sequences, 7.4% of them singletons. Sequencing was performed on whole blood. The receptors were sampled from a human donor in good health. Some clones in this sample may be carry-over from other donors' samples. The CDR3 runs from the conserved cysteine through the conserved F or W. The D gene is left open where the match is weak. Clone size is given for some rows only: seen once, a few or many times, or a class if the clone is expanded.

j_call	v_call	clone_size	d_call	cdr3_nt	cdr3_aa
TRBJ2-3	TRBV6-4	many	NA	TGTGCCAGCAGTGCCTCGGACACAGATACGCAGTATTTT	CASSASDTDTQYF
TRBJ1-4	TRBV4-1	NA	NA	TGCGCCAGCGGAATAGGGCGGGGAGTTAATGAAAAACTGTTTTTT	CASGIGRGVNEKLFF
TRBJ1-4	TRBV15	few	NA	TGTGCCACCAGCAGAAGTCCTGTTATAGGTGATGAAAAACTGTTTTTT	CATSRSPVIGDEKLFF
TRBJ2-3	TRBV5-1	few	NA	TGCGCCAGCAGCCCTATTGAGGCGTTAACAGATACGCAGTATTTT	CASSPIEALTDTQYF
TRBJ1-5	TRBV6-6	few	NA	TGTGCCAGCAAGGGCCAGGGCGATCAGCCCCAGCATTTT	CASKGQGDQPQHF
TRBJ1-4	TRBV6-5	NA	TRBD1	TGTGCCAGCAGCCGCGACAGGGAGGGAGAAAAACTGTTTTTT	CASSRDREGEKLFF
TRBJ2-7	TRBV6-5	NA	TRBD2	TGTGCCAGCAGTTACTCGCCGGGACTAGCGGGGGAGCAGTACTTC	CASSYSPGLAGEQYF
TRBJ1-3	TRBV7-2	NA	TRBD1	TGTGCCAGCAGCTTACTTACAGGGGGCGTGGACACCATATATTTT	CASSLLTGGVDTIYF
TRBJ1-4	TRBV5-1	NA	NA	TGCGCCAGCAGCTTGAGAGGGGGGGGCGTTGGTGAAAAACTGTTTTTT	CASSLRGGGVGEKLFF
TRBJ1-6	TRBV6-6	NA	NA	TGTGCCAGCAGTTTTTCCCGGGACGGGTATTCACCCCTCCACTTT	CASSFSRDGYSPLHF
TRBJ1-1	TRBV21-1	NA	NA	TGTGCCAGCAGCCTTCAGGGGAGAAACACTGAAGCTTTCTTT	CASSLQGRNTEAFF
TRBJ2-1	TRBV28	NA	TRBD2	TGTGCCAGCAGTTCTGGGACTAGCGGGAGGGATTACAATGAGCAGTTCTTC	CASSSGTSGRDYNEQFF
TRBJ2-4	TRBV7-8	many	NA	TGTGCCAGCAGCTTATCCGGGAGTAACATTCAGTACTTC	CASSLSGSNIQYF
TRBJ1-2	TRBV14	few	NA	TGTGTCAGCAGCCAAGCTGGCGCAGCTGGCTACACCTTC	CVSSQAGAAGYTF
TRBJ2-7	TRBV29-1	many	TRBD1	TGCAGCGTTGAAGGACAGGGGTACGAGCAGTACTTC	CSVEGQGYEQYF
TRBJ2-7	TRBV20-1	many	NA	TGCAGTGCTACAGGGGACAGCGGGAGTCTGTCCTACGAGCAGTACTTC	CSATGDSGSLSYEQYF
TRBJ2-5	TRBV7-2	NA	NA	TGTGCCAGCAGCTCGGGGGCCCAGTACTTC	CASSSGAQYF
TRBJ2-5	TRBV11-2	NA	TRBD2	TGTGCCAGCAGCCTCGGGACTATCCAAGAGACCCAGTACTTC	CASSLGTIQETQYF
TRBJ2-2	TRBV4-3	few	TRBD1	TGCGCCAGCAGCCAAGGACAGGGGAGGACCGGGGAGCTGTTTTTT	CASSQGQGRTGELFF
TRBJ2-1	TRBV6-1	few	TRBD2	TGTGCCACCATTTACATCGGGGGGGCGGGGAATGAGCAGTTCTTC	CATIYIGGAGNEQFF
TRBJ1-5	TRBV12-3/TRBV12-4	NA	NA	TGTGCCAGCAGTTTATGGGACTTAAGTCAGCCCCAGCATTTT	CASSLWDLSQPQHF
TRBJ1-1	TRBV30	few	TRBD1	TGTGCCTGGAGCCACCCCAGGGGGACGAACACTGAAGCTTTCTTT	CAWSHPRGTNTEAFF
TRBJ2-7	TRBV7-9	NA	NA	TGTGCCAGCAGCTTAATCCTGGGCTGGGAGCAGTACTTC	CASSLILGWEQYF
TRBJ2-2	TRBV29-1	few	NA	TGCAGCGTAGGCAGGGTCACCGGGGAGCTGTTTTTT	CSVGRVTGELFF
TRBJ1-1	TRBV3-1	few	NA	TGTGCCAGCAGCCGGGCAGGGATAAACACTGAAGCTTTCTTT	CASSRAGINTEAFF
TRBJ2-1	TRBV6-5	many	TRBD2	TGTGCCAGCAGTTATTCCCCGACTAGCGGGAGGGACAATGAGCAGTTCTTC	CASSYSPTSGRDNEQFF
TRBJ2-7	TRBV10-3	many	NA	TGTGCCATCATGTTCCGGTCCTACGAGCAGTACTTC	CAIMFRSYEQYF
TRBJ2-5	TRBV11-2	many	NA	TGTGCCAGCAGCTTAAACGACCGACAAGAGACCCAGTACTTC	CASSLNDRQETQYF
TRBJ1-1	TRBV7-2	many	NA	TGTGCCAGCAGCCTGAGAGGTTATAGCACTGAAGCTTTCTTT	CASSLRGYSTEAFF
TRBJ1-5	TRBV2	NA	NA	TGTGCCAGCAGTGAAAGTAGGGGCGCCGCGGATCAGCCCCAGCATTTT	CASSESRGAADQPQHF
TRBJ2-3	TRBV6-4	NA	NA	TGTGCCAGCAGTGACGGAGGCGTCACAGATACGCAGTATTTT	CASSDGGVTDTQYF
TRBJ2-3	TRBV20-1	many	NA	TGCAGTGCTACAGATAAAGAAAGGGGGTACACAGATACGCAGTATTTT	CSATDKERGYTDTQYF
TRBJ1-5	TRBV10-3	NA	TRBD1	TGTGCCATCAGTGAGGGTTACAGGGGAAATCAGCCCCAGCATTTT	CAISEGYRGNQPQHF
TRBJ1-1	TRBV7-9	NA	NA	TGTGCCAGCAGCTCCCCGATACAGGGGAACACTGAAGCTTTCTTT	CASSSPIQGNTEAFF
TRBJ1-1	TRBV29-1	few	TRBD1	TGCAGCGCCGACAGGGACCAGAACACTGAAGCTTTCTTT	CSADRDQNTEAFF
TRBJ1-1	TRBV3-1	few	NA	TGTGCCAGCAGCCAAGTCGGACAGAACACTGAAGCTTTCTTT	CASSQVGQNTEAFF
TRBJ2-5	TRBV5-1	NA	NA	TGCGCCACCAAGGGACTTCCCGGTCAAGAGACCCAGTACTTC	CATKGLPGQETQYF
TRBJ1-1	TRBV6-5	few	NA	TGTGCCAGCAGTTACGCCCTCGTGCGGGGGCCCCACACTGAAGCTTTCTTT	CASSYALVRGPHTEAFF
TRBJ2-2	TRBV28	many	NA	TGTGCCAGCAGTCTCTATACGACCGGGGAGCTGTTTTTT	CASSLYTTGELFF
TRBJ2-7	TRBV6-1	NA	TRBD1	TGTGCCAGCGACAGGGTTAAGGGCGAGCAGTACTTC	CASDRVKGEQYF
TRBJ2-3	TRBV2	NA	NA	TGTGCCAGCAGTGAAGGGGGCGCAGATACGCAGTATTTT	CASSEGGADTQYF
TRBJ2-6	TRBV18	few	TRBD2	TGTGCCAGCTCACGGGAGGGACCCTCTGGGGCCAACGTCCTGACTTTC	CASSREGPSGANVLTF
TRBJ1-1	TRBV27	NA	NA	TGTGCCAGCAGTTTATTAGCAGGAGTAGCCACTGAAGCTTTCTTT	CASSLLAGVATEAFF
TRBJ1-1	TRBV20-1	many	TRBD1	TGCAGTGCTAGAACCAACAGGGGCCATCTGAACACTGAAGCTTTCTTT	CSARTNRGHLNTEAFF
TRBJ2-2	TRBV29-1	many	TRBD1	TGCAGCGGCAGGGGGACCGGGGAGCTGTTTTTT	CSGRGTGELFF
TRBJ1-4	TRBV30	few	NA	TGTGCCTGGAGTGTACGCTGTAATGAAAAACTGTTTTTT	CAWSVRCNEKLFF
TRBJ1-5	TRBV19	few	NA	TGTGCCAGTAGTCCGCGGTCCGGTAGCAATCAGCCCCAGCATTTT	CASSPRSGSNQPQHF
TRBJ2-1	TRBV7-2	NA	NA	TGTGCCAGCAGCTTAACCAGCGCGAATGAGCAGTTCTTC	CASSLTSANEQFF
TRBJ1-6	TRBV27	few	NA	TGTGCCAGCGGCTGGACAGCCATTAATTCACCCCTCCACTTT	CASGWTAINSPLHF
TRBJ2-1	TRBV14	NA	TRBD2	TGTGCCAGCAGCCGCATGGGACTAGCGGCTTACAATGAGCAGTTCTTC	CASSRMGLAAYNEQFF
TRBJ2-1	TRBV4-3	NA	NA	TGCGCCAGCAGCCAAGATATAGGGGACAATGAGCAGTTCTTC	CASSQDIGDNEQFF
TRBJ1-5	TRBV7-8	NA	NA	TGTGCCAGCAGCGGTGGGACCGCATTCCTAAGCAATCAGCCCCAGCATTTT	CASSGGTAFLSNQPQHF
TRBJ1-5	TRBV20-1	NA	TRBD1	TGCAGTGCTAACAGGGGGGATAGCAATCAGCCCCAGCATTTT	CSANRGDSNQPQHF
TRBJ2-7	TRBV6-5	many	TRBD2	TGTGCCAGCAGTCACTCACCTAGCGGGAGGGTGAGCTCCTACGAGCAGTACTTC	CASSHSPSGRVSSYEQYF
TRBJ1-2	TRBV27	few	TRBD1	TGTGCCAGCAGAGCATACGGGACAGGGCCGGACTATGGCTACACCTTC	CASRAYGTGPDYGYTF
TRBJ2-3	TRBV29-1	many	TRBD2	TGCAGCGTTCGACGGACTAGCGGGTCCACAGATACGCAGTATTTT	CSVRRTSGSTDTQYF
TRBJ1-5	TRBV20-1	few	TRBD1	TGCAGTGCAGGGACAGTTTTTAGCAATCAGCCCCAGCATTTT	CSAGTVFSNQPQHF
TRBJ2-5	TRBV6-2/TRBV6-3	many	NA	TGTGCCAGCAGTTACGCGGCGGGCCCAGAGACCCAGTACTTC	CASSYAAGPETQYF
TRBJ2-2	TRBV29-1	many	NA	TGCAGCGTCCGGGACGTCCTGAACACCGGGGAGCTGTTTTTT	CSVRDVLNTGELFF